A selection of T cell receptor beta chains follows, all from one sample in a study of blood T cell repertoires in COVID-19. Profiled with immunoSEQ multiplex PCR; TCRdb holds only in-frame clones, not every one. The sample carries approximately 210,000 clones, more than 65% recorded once. The sample was peripheral blood. The receptor source for this set is an elderly woman with acute or convalescent COVID-19. Both conserved end residues are part of each CDR3. The D gene is left open where the match is weak. The size entry is marked missing in some rows and otherwise reads once, few, many or a size class.

v_gene	abundance	d_gene	j_gene	CDR3aa	CDR3nt
TRBV27	-	TRBD1	TRBJ1-2	CASSFTGGGYGYTF	TGTGCCAGCAGTTTTACAGGGGGTGGCTATGGCTACACCTTC
TRBV5-4	once	-	TRBJ1-6	CASSLGQEYSPLHF	TGTGCCAGCAGCTTGGGACAGGAGTATTCACCCCTCCACTTT
TRBV11-2	-	-	TRBJ1-1	CASSLDEVSTEAFF	TGTGCCAGCAGCTTAGATGAAGTTAGCACTGAAGCTTTCTTT
TRBV9	few	-	TRBJ1-1	CASSVVFRANTEAFF	TGTGCCAGCAGCGTAGTGTTCAGGGCGAACACTGAAGCTTTCTTT
TRBV18	-	-	TRBJ1-2	CASSPKVTGPYGYTF	TGTGCCAGCTCACCGAAAGTGACAGGACCCTATGGCTACACCTTC
TRBV7-3	-	TRBD1	TRBJ1-5	CASSLRTGFNQPQHF	TGTGCCAGCAGCTTACGGACAGGATTCAATCAGCCCCAGCATTTT
TRBV9	-	-	TRBJ1-1	CASSVEGWTEAFF	TGTGCCAGCAGCGTAGAGGGGTGGACTGAAGCTTTCTTT
TRBV25-1	-	TRBD1	TRBJ1-5	CASRGQGGKNSNQPQHF	TGTGCCAGCCGGGGACAGGGTGGGAAAAATAGCAATCAGCCCCAGCATTTT
TRBV4-3	-	-	TRBJ1-4	CASSQGRPGNEKLFF	TGCGCCAGCAGCCAAGGCAGGCCTGGTAATGAAAAACTGTTTTTT
TRBV5-6	-	-	TRBJ1-1	CASSLLGGVEAFF	TGTGCCAGCAGCTTGCTGGGGGGGGTTGAAGCTTTCTTT
TRBV29-1	-	-	TRBJ2-7	CSVEDPLRDEQYF	TGCAGCGTTGAAGATCCGCTGAGGGACGAGCAGTACTTC
TRBV15	-	-	TRBJ2-1	CATSIDDNEQFF	TGTGCCACCAGCATAGACGACAATGAGCAGTTCTTC
TRBV30	few	TRBD1	TRBJ1-5	CAWSPYRDRGYLGDNQPQHF	TGTGCCTGGAGTCCCTACCGGGACAGGGGATACCTTGGGGATAATCAGCCCCAGCATTTT
TRBV9	once	-	TRBJ1-5	CASSGWGLGGWQPQHF	TGTGCCAGCAGCGGGTGGGGTCTCGGCGGGTGGCAGCCCCAGCATTTT
TRBV6-5	-	-	TRBJ1-5	CASSSSSAGQPQHF	TGTGCCAGCAGCTCATCTTCAGCGGGTCAGCCCCAGCATTTT
TRBV27	-	-	TRBJ1-2	CASSADGGGLYTF	TGTGCCAGCAGTGCGGACGGGGGTGGGCTGTACACCTTC
TRBV5-5	many	-	TRBJ1-4	CASSRGPGEKLFF	TGTGCCAGCAGCAGAGGGCCTGGGGAAAAACTGTTTTTT
TRBV5-1	-	TRBD1	TRBJ1-1	CASSAGQGLDTEAFF	TGCGCCAGCAGCGCAGGACAGGGCCTCGACACTGAAGCTTTCTTT
TRBV28	-	TRBD1	TRBJ1-2	CASSSGTANYGYTF	TGTGCCAGCAGTTCCGGGACAGCCAACTATGGCTACACCTTC
TRBV24-1	-	-	TRBJ2-1	CATSDPIAGAKGQFF	TGTGCCACCAGTGACCCCATCGCAGGGGCGAAGGGGCAGTTCTTC
TRBV6-5	-	-	TRBJ1-1	CASSYSRAEAFF	TGTGCCAGCAGTTACTCGAGGGCTGAAGCTTTCTTT
TRBV5-8	-	-	TRBJ1-1	CASSFTGQNTEAFF	TGTGCCAGCAGTTTTACTGGACAGAACACTGAAGCTTTCTTT
TRBV19	-	TRBD1	TRBJ1-5	CASSRDRGQPQHF	TGTGCCAGCAGTAGAGACAGGGGACAGCCCCAGCATTTT
TRBV5-5	-	-	TRBJ1-3	CASSPTLSSGNTIYF	TGTGCCAGCAGCCCTACCTTAAGCTCTGGAAACACCATATATTTT
TRBV7-2	-	TRBD1	TRBJ1-5	CASSLSAGTGGGSQHF	TGTGCCAGCAGCTTATCCGCCGGGACAGGGGGGGGGTCCCAGCATTTT
TRBV7-2	-	-	TRBJ2-5	CASSLQRVETQYF	TGTGCCAGCAGCCTACAGCGGGTAGAGACCCAGTACTTC
TRBV2	few	TRBD2	TRBJ2-3	CASSLLAGITTDTQYF	TGTGCCAGCAGCTTACTAGCGGGGATAACCACAGATACGCAGTATTTT
TRBV9	-	TRBD1	TRBJ2-2	CASNPRGSGELFF	TGTGCCAGCAACCCCAGGGGGTCCGGGGAGCTGTTTTTT
TRBV30	-	TRBD2	TRBJ2-7	CAWRVQRGGSYEQYF	TGTGCCTGGAGGGTACAGCGGGGAGGTTCCTACGAGCAGTACTTC
TRBV7-2	-	-	TRBJ1-1	CASSLNPTGSGTEAFF	TGTGCCAGCAGCTTAAACCCAACGGGGTCGGGGACTGAAGCTTTCTTT
TRBV28	-	TRBD1	TRBJ2-7	CASRPPGQHYEQYF	TGTGCCAGCAGACCTCCGGGACAGCACTACGAGCAGTACTTC
TRBV7-9	-	-	TRBJ2-1	CASSRNSNEQFF	TGTGCCAGCAGCCGAAACTCGAATGAGCAGTTCTTC
TRBV24-1	-	-	TRBJ1-4	CATIPTGTSRGREKLFF	TGTGCCACCATCCCTACAGGGACCTCGAGGGGACGGGAAAAACTGTTTTTT
TRBV5-1	-	-	TRBJ2-7	CASSSGGGRSYEQYF	TGCGCCAGCAGTTCCGGTGGAGGCAGGTCCTACGAGCAGTACTTC
TRBV19	-	-	TRBJ2-1	CASSTRRTRNEQFF	TGTGCCAGTAGTACCCGCCGTACTAGGAATGAGCAGTTCTTC
TRBV5-4	-	TRBD1	TRBJ1-1	CASSTRTGAPEAFF	TGTGCCAGCAGCACCCGGACAGGGGCCCCTGAAGCTTTCTTT
TRBV2	-	-	TRBJ2-3	CASTITPPSDTDTQYF	TGTGCCAGCACCATCACCCCACCTTCAGATACAGATACGCAGTATTTT
TRBV28	-	TRBD1	TRBJ1-2	CASSYRGRRGYTF	TGTGCCAGCAGTTACAGGGGGCGCAGGGGCTACACCTTC
TRBV6-6	-	TRBD2	TRBJ2-5	CASRGTTSGDQETQYF	TGTGCCAGCAGAGGGACGACTAGCGGGGACCAAGAGACCCAGTACTTC
TRBV5-1	-	-	TRBJ2-7	CASSLGGEQYF	TGCGCCAGCAGCTTGGGCGGAGAGCAGTACTTC
TRBV7-2	-	TRBD1	TRBJ1-3	CASSRPGQGSGNTIYF	TGTGCCAGCAGCCGCCCCGGACAGGGGTCTGGAAACACCATATATTTT
TRBV2	few	-	TRBJ1-2	CASSEYRDYGYTF	TGTGCCAGCAGTGAATACAGGGACTATGGCTACACCTTC
TRBV4-1	-	TRBD1	TRBJ1-6	CASSQGPGQGNSPLHF	TGCGCCAGCAGCCAAGGACCGGGACAGGGTAATTCACCCCTCCACTTT
TRBV28	-	-	TRBJ1-1	CASSLGGHMNTEAFF	TGTGCCAGCAGTTTAGGCGGCCATATGAACACTGAAGCTTTCTTT
TRBV5-8	many	-	TRBJ2-7	CASRPGHYEQYF	TGTGCCAGCAGACCGGGACACTACGAGCAGTACTTC
TRBV10-3	once	TRBD1	TRBJ2-2	CAITTGQGGTGELFF	TGTGCCATCACCACTGGACAGGGGGGCACCGGGGAGCTGTTTTTT
TRBV19	-	-	TRBJ1-4	CASTGEATNEKLFF	TGTGCCAGTACCGGGGAGGCAACTAATGAAAAACTGTTTTTT
TRBV6-5	-	-	TRBJ2-2	CASRVTSRTGELFF	TGTGCCAGCAGGGTCACTAGTCGGACCGGGGAGCTGTTTTTT
TRBV19	-	TRBD1	TRBJ2-7	CASSIGTAELTEQYF	TGTGCCAGTAGTATCGGGACAGCAGAGCTTACCGAGCAGTACTTC
TRBV27	-	-	TRBJ2-7	CASSGGRQGYYEQYF	TGTGCCAGCAGTGGGGGGCGACAGGGATACTACGAGCAGTACTTC
TRBV4-3	-	-	TRBJ1-2	CASSQEQNYGYTF	TGCGCCAGCAGCCAGGAACAGAACTATGGCTACACCTTC
TRBV18	-	-	TRBJ1-3	CASSPVSGNTIYF	TGTGCCAGCTCACCCGTCTCTGGAAACACCATATATTTT